A selection of T cell receptor beta chains follows, all from one sample in a study of PD-1 blockade in classical Hodgkin lymphoma. Generated by immunoSEQ multiplex PCR, the TCRdb table keeps only in-frame clones and is missing some. The sample records more than 45,000 clones, approximately 73% being singletons. Sequenced material: peripheral blood mononuclear cells (PBMCs), taken at baseline. These receptors were obtained from a human donor with classical Hodgkin lymphoma. The CDR3 runs from the conserved cysteine through the conserved F or W. D genes are given only for firm matches. Only part of the rows carry a size: once, few, many, or a class if the clone is expanded.

clone_size	v_call	j_call	d_call	cdr3_nt	cdr3_aa
.	TRBV30	TRBJ1-1	TRBD1	TGTGCCTGGATGAGGGACAGGGGAAAAAACACTGAAGCTTTCTTT	CAWMRDRGKNTEAFF
.	TRBV5-1	TRBJ1-4	TRBD1	TGCGCCAGCAGCTTCCAGGGGGCGGATGAAAAACTGTTTTTT	CASSFQGADEKLFF
.	TRBV18	TRBJ1-1	.	TGTGCCAGCTCACCACCGAATGGCGAAGCTTTCTTT	CASSPPNGEAFF
.	TRBV7-2	TRBJ2-7	TRBD1	TGTGCCAGCAGTCTTTTCGGGACAGGGATCTACGAGCAGTACTTC	CASSLFGTGIYEQYF
.	TRBV9	TRBJ1-2	.	TGTGCCAGCGCGGAGGGAGATGGCTACACCTTC	CASAEGDGYTF
.	TRBV19	TRBJ2-5	TRBD2	TGTGCCAGTAGTGTGGGCGGGAGCAAGCAAGAGACCCAGTACTTC	CASSVGGSKQETQYF
few	TRBV6-5	TRBJ2-7	TRBD2	TGTGCCAGCAGTTACGGGCTAGCGGGAGGGCAGTACTTC	CASSYGLAGGQYF
few	TRBV19	TRBJ1-6	.	TGTGCCAGTAGTATAGATCCAAATGGCACACCCCTCCACTTT	CASSIDPNGTPLHF
few	TRBV7-9	TRBJ1-2	TRBD1	TGTGCCAGCAGCACACTCGACAGGGAGTGGGGCTACACCTTC	CASSTLDREWGYTF
.	TRBV29-1	TRBJ2-7	.	TGCAGCGTTGAAGATCCGGGCAGGGAGACCTACGAGCAGTACTTC	CSVEDPGRETYEQYF
.	TRBV4-1	TRBJ2-5	.	TGCGCCAGCAGCCAGGGCGACTACCTCCGGGAGACCCAGTACTTC	CASSQGDYLRETQYF
.	TRBV20-1	TRBJ2-5	TRBD1	TGCAGTGCTCACAGGGGTGAGACCCAGTACTTC	CSAHRGETQYF
.	TRBV6-6	TRBJ1-2	TRBD1	TGTGCCAGCAGTTGGAACACAGGGGAATATGGCTACACCTTC	CASSWNTGEYGYTF
.	TRBV11-2	TRBJ2-1	.	TGTGCCAGCAGCTCCCCGAATAGTGACAATGAGCAGTTCTTC	CASSSPNSDNEQFF
.	TRBV30	TRBJ1-1	.	TGTGCCTGGAGCCTAGAAGCAGCTGAAGCTTTCTTT	CAWSLEAAEAFF
few	TRBV7-3	TRBJ1-1	.	TGTGCCAGCAGCTTACAAGGGGGTAACACTGAAGCTTTCTTT	CASSLQGGNTEAFF
.	TRBV11-3	TRBJ1-2	.	TGTGCCAGCAGCCGATGGGAAACGACTAACTATGGCTACACCTTC	CASSRWETTNYGYTF